This T cell receptor (beta chain) was captured in a study of T cell responses to AZD1222 COVID-19 vaccine. General study results and limits: A rise in Spike-specific TCR breadth and depth followed two AZD1222 doses. The repertoires were collected only after the peak T cell response.

The CDR3 length is 15 residues. CDR1 is SGHTA, CDR2 FQGNSA, per germline. V lost 1 base, J lost 6 bases, and 13 bases lay in between. TCRdb keeps only in-frame clones here, not all; method: immunoSEQ multiplex PCR. Of around 140,000 clones listed, almost 90% are singletons. Concerning this clone: The target antigen is unknown.

The receptor was derived from an adult who received the AZD1222 COVID-19 vaccine. The rearrangement uses TRBV7-2 and TRBJ1-5; D gene ambiguous. The sequencing here drew on peripheral blood, taken 28 days after the second AZD1222 dose. CDR3 sequence: CASSLVSGSTQPQHF. The CDR3 bases are TGTGCCAGCAGCTTAGTATCCGGCTCGACTCAGCCCCAGCATTTT.